This TCR beta chain originates from a study of blood T cell repertoires in COVID-19. Study information: Donors in the United States, Italy and Spain gave samples during acute or convalescent COVID-19. From T cells, B-cell-depleted T cells, or PBMCs came the material, which was cDNA or gDNA.

Authors' data handling: Counts of nucleated cells, estimated from reference gene primer amplification, were obtained. Clones were read by immunoSEQ multiplex PCR, and TCRdb kept only the in-frame ones, dropping some. The D gene and trimming were derived from the DNA, and the V and J assignments and clone size from that table. Of about 140,000 clones listed, 80% to 90% are singletons. The CDR3 covers 15 residues. V lost 4 bases, J lost 0 bases, and 10 bases lay in between. CDR1 is MNHEY and CDR2 is SVGEGT in the germline V gene. The material sequenced was peripheral blood. This TCR came from a man aged 60 to 69 with active or convalescent COVID-19. V usage is TRBV6-2 or TRBV6-3 and J usage is TRBJ1-3, with TRBD1 as a possible D gene (5 bases). CDR3 sequence reads: CASSWGRRSGNTIYF. CDR3 nucleotides: TGTGCCAGCAGTTGGGGCCGGCGCTCTGGAAACACCATATATTTT.